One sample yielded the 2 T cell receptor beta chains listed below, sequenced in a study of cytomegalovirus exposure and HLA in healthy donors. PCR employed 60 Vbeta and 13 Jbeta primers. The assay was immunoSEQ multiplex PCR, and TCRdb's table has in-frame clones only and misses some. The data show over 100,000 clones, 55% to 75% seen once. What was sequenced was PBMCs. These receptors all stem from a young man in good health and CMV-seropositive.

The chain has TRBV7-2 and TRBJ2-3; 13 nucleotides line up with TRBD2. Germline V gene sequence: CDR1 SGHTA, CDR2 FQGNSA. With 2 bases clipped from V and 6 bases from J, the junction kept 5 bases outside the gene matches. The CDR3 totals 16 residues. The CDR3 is CASSLTSGGAWDTQYF. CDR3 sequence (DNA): TGTGCCAGCAGCTTAACTAGCGGGGGGGCTTGGGATACGCAGTATTTT. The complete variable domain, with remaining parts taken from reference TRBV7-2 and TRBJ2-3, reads GAGVSQSPSNKVTEKGKDVELRCDPISGHTALYWYRQSLGQGLEFLIYFQGNSAPDKSGLPSDRFSAERTGGSVSTLTIQRTQQEDSAVYLCASSLTSGGAWDTQYFGPGTRLTVL.

The chain's CDR3 is CASSSGYGQETQYF. The CDR3, as DNA: TGTGCCAGCAGCTCTGGTTACGGTCAAGAGACCCAGTACTTC. This chain links TRBV7-6 with TRBJ2-5; D is uncertain. Trimming left V 4 bases short and J 2 bases short, with 11 bases between. Germline V gene data show CDR1 as SGHVS and CDR2 as FNYEAQ. This CDR3 comprises 14 residues.